Below, one T cell receptor (beta chain) is given with its context. How the authors handled the data: Amplification of reference gene primers provided the estimated nucleated cell counts. Using immunoSEQ multiplex PCR, the repertoire was profiled, and TCRdb retains in-frame clones only, with some absent. That table supplies the V and J calls and clone size; D and trimming were determined from the DNA. This sample yields a few hundred thousand clones, of which approximately 83% are seen a single time; approximately 11% belongs to the top ten. The data belong to a study of blood T cell repertoires in COVID-19. Study at large: Specimens from acute and convalescent COVID-19 originated in the United States, Italy and Spain. Nucleic acid was either cDNA or gDNA, and it came from T cells, B-cell-depleted T cells, or PBMCs.

This CDR3 has 15 residues. Trimming pared 6 bases from V and 3 bases from J, leaving 17 bases between. Per germline, CDR1 MNHEY and CDR2 SVGAGI. The clonotype comes from a woman aged 70-85 years with acute or convalescent COVID-19. J is TRBJ1-1 and V is TRBV6-5, with D possibly matching TRBD1 (6 bases). The sample comprised peripheral blood. The CDR3 sequence is CASRGLGAGDTEAFF. The CDR3 DNA is TGTGCCAGCAGGGGCCTGGGGGCGGGGGACACTGAAGCTTTCTTT.